The 6 T cell receptor beta chains given below trace back to one sample, sequenced in a study of CD4 T cells in relation to SARS-CoV-2 and coronaviruses. No antigen is known for these receptors. The assay was immunoSEQ multiplex PCR, and TCRdb's table has in-frame clones only and misses some. The table has under 45,000 clones, approximately 77% seen once. Sequenced: naive CD4+ T cells from PBMCs, cultured in vitro. Subset specified: naive CD4+ T cells isolated by negative enrichment. All receptors come from an adult with COVID-19.

The count of this clone is one. This rearrangement joins TRBV5-1 to TRBJ1-3; D unclear. The V and J ends lost 0 bases and 1 base respectively, with 11 bases between them. This CDR3 is built from 16 residues. Germline V gene data show CDR1 as SGHRS and CDR2 as YFSETQ. CDR3 DNA sequence: TGCGCCAGCAGCTTGGGGGTGAACCCTTCTGGAAACACCATATATTTT. This gives the protein CASSLGVNPSGNTIYF.

In its sample, this clone was seen a few times. The chain has TRBV3-1 (or the pseudogene TRBV3-2) and TRBJ2-1; perhaps TRBD2 as D (6 bases). The CDR3 runs to 19 residues. V dropped 5 bases and J dropped 0 bases, with 23 bases sitting between them. From germline, CDR1 is LGHDT and CDR2 YNNKEL (reference sequence). CDR3 residues: CASSWGLPSPSNSYNEQFF. For the CDR3, the DNA is TGTGCCAGCAGCTGGGGACTGCCGTCCCCTTCAAACTCCTACAATGAGCAGTTCTTC.

This chain joins TRBV12-3 or TRBV12-4 and TRBJ2-1; possible D gene TRBD1, 6 bases. V lost 8 bases, J lost 4 bases, and 12 bases lay in between. The CDR3 covers 13 residues. CDR3 nucleotide sequence: TGTGCCAGCCTTCTGGACAGTTACAATGAGCAGTTCTTC. Translation: CASLLDSYNEQFF.

This chain connects TRBV5-1 to TRBJ2-4, with TRBD2 matching over 12 bases. J gave up 6 bases and V 0 bases, and 7 bases lay outside the gene matches. CDR1 is SGHRS and CDR2 is YFSETQ in the germline V gene. This CDR3 is 17 amino acids long. The CDR3 region has the DNA TGCGCCAGCAGCTTGGATCTAGCGGGAGGGGGGAGAAACATTCAGTACTTC. Protein product: CASSLDLAGGGRNIQYF.

The genes are TRBV2 and TRBJ2-5; 9 nucleotides match TRBD2. The trim removed 2 bases at V and 5 bases at J, leaving 12 bases unmatched. Germline lookup yields CDR1 SNHLY and CDR2 FYNNEI. This CDR3 contains 17 residues. The CDR3 sequence: CASSEWGSGRLRETQYF. CDR3 nucleotides: TGTGCCAGCAGTGAATGGGGTAGCGGGAGACTTAGGGAGACCCAGTACTTC.

The chain couples TRBV29-1 to TRBJ2-7, with D perhaps matching TRBD1 or TRBD2 (5 bases each). V lost 4 bases to trimming and J lost 4 bases, with 14 bases between them. CDR1 SQVTM and CDR2 ANQGSEA come from the germline V gene. CDR3 length: 13 residues. In nucleotides, the CDR3 is TGCAGCGTTGGAAGGGACCGACCTTACGAGCAGTACTTC. Protein sequence: CSVGRDRPYEQYF.